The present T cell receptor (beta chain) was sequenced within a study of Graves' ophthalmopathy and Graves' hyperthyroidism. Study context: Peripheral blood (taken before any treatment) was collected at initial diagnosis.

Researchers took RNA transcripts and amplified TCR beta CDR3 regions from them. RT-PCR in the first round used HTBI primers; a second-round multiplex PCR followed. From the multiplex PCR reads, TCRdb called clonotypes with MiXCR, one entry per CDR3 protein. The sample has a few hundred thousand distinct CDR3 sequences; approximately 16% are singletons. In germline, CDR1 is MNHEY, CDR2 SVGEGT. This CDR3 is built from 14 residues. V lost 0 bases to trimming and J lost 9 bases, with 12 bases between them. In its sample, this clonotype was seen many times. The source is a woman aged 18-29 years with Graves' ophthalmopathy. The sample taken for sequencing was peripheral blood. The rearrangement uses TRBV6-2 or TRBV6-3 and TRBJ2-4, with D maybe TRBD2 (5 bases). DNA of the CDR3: TGTGCCAGCAGTTACTCCGTCGGACTTGGCATTCAGTACTTC. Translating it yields CASSYSVGLGIQYF.